Presented here are 22 T cell receptor beta chains from one specimen sequenced in a study of CD8 T cells in Susac syndrome. Roughly 0.45 to 1 ug RNA was reverse transcribed with random hexamers. Each CDR3 protein gets one entry after TCRdb re-called the immunoSEQ multiplex PCR reads with MiXCR. The table has 150,000 to 200,000 distinct CDR3 sequences, around 95% seen once. The source material was CD4+ T cells from PBMCs. These receptors were taken from a human donor in good health.

This chain links TRBV30 with TRBJ2-7, with 8 bases that match TRBD2. The CDR3 sequence is 15 residues long. J gave up 3 bases and V 0 bases, and 7 bases lay outside the gene matches. Germline values: CDR1 GTSNPN, CDR2 SVGIG (reference sequence). The CDR3 reads CAWSVHPAGVYEQYF. Written as DNA, the CDR3 is TGTGCCTGGAGTGTACATCCAGCGGGGGTCTACGAGCAGTACTTC.

This chain connects TRBV5-6 to TRBJ2-1, with 7 bases lining up with TRBD2. Germline V gene sequence: CDR1 SGHDT, CDR2 YYEEEE. CDR3 size: 17 residues. With 1 base clipped from V and 4 bases from J, the junction kept 11 bases outside the gene matches. The CDR3 nucleotides are TGTGCCAGCAGCTTGAATCTAGGCACTAGCGTTTACAATGAGCAGTTCTTC. Translated: CASSLNLGTSVYNEQFF.

The J gene is TRBJ2-7, the V gene TRBV13, with no clear D. This CDR3 contains 14 residues. With 5 bases removed from V and 2 bases from J, the gap between germline ends came to 13 bases. Looked up from germline, CDR1 is PRHDT and CDR2 is FYEKMQ (reference sequence). Written as DNA, the CDR3 is TGTGCCAGCAGCATTAATTACGGAGCCTACGAGCAGTACTTC. This translates into CASSINYGAYEQYF.

The chain links TRBV3-1 to TRBJ1-6; 7 bases are a match to TRBD1. The CDR3 sequence is 16 residues long. Unmatched junction bases numbered 10, after V lost 4 bases and J lost 7 bases. Germline V gives CDR1 LGHDT, CDR2 YNNKEL (reference sequence). CDR3 nucleotides: TGTGCCAGCAGCCCCGTGACAGGGAGTGGCAATTCACCCCTCCACTTT. This sequence encodes CASSPVTGSGNSPLHF.

This chain connects TRBV12-3 or TRBV12-4 to TRBJ1-3; 7 bases are shared with TRBD1. The CDR3 covers 14 residues. The junction had 6 bases not matched to a gene; V was cut back by 6 bases and J by 4 bases. The CDR3 DNA reads as TGTGCCAGCAGAATTTCGGACAGGGGAAACACCATATATTTT. Protein product: CASRISDRGNTIYF.

V gene TRBV29-1 combines with J gene TRBJ2-5; perhaps TRBD2 as D (6 bases). The V end was cut by 4 bases, the J end by 7 bases, with 10 bases between. CDR1 SQVTM and CDR2 ANQGSEA come from the germline V gene. The CDR3 is made up of 11 amino acids. The chain's CDR3 is CSVAGGGTQYF. In DNA form, the CDR3 reads TGCAGCGTTGCCGGGGGTGGGACCCAGTACTTC. The full variable domain, its missing parts supplied by reference TRBV29-1 and TRBJ2-5, is SAVISQKPSRDICQRGTSLTIQCQVDSQVTMMFWYRQQPGQSLTLIATANQGSEATYESGFVIDKFPISRPNLTFSTLTVSNMSPEDSSIYLCSVAGGGTQYFGPGTRLLVL.

This chain connects TRBV20-1 to TRBJ1-1; D is perhaps TRBD1 (5 bases). Trimming took 2 bases from V and 4 from J, leaving 17 bases between them. The CDR3 is 15 amino acids. Germline V CDR1 and CDR2: DFQATT, SNEGSKA (reference sequence). As DNA, the CDR3 is TGCAGTGCTAGATCCTACGCGGACGGGGCCACTGAAGCTTTCTTT. Translating gives CSARSYADGATEAFF.

The chain joins TRBV6-6 to TRBJ2-7, with 7 positions matching TRBD1. The length of the CDR3 is 13 residues. V gave up 6 bases and J gave up 5 bases; unmatched junction bases: 7. In germline, CDR1 is MNHNY, CDR2 SVGAGI (reference sequence). The CDR3 DNA sequence: TGTGCCAGCAGCTCGGGACAGTTCGACGAGCAGTACTTC. Encoded protein: CASSSGQFDEQYF.

Regarding this clonotype: An end of the junction does not agree with germline; a read error may underlie this. The chain joins TRBV7-7 to TRBJ1-6; TRBD1 matches at 8 bases. The CDR3 runs to 13 residues. Germline assignment: CDR1 SSHAT and CDR2 FNYEAQ (reference sequence). The CDR3 DNA follows: TGTGCTAGCATCGACAGGGGTGATTCACCCCTCCACTTT. Encoded protein: CASIDRGDSPLHF.

CDR3 DNA sequence: TGCGCCAGCAGCTTGCCTTCGCTAGCCGGGGCAGATACGCAGTATTTT. Translated: CASSLPSLAGADTQYF. The chain is built from TRBV5-1 and TRBJ2-3; weak D call: TRBD2 (5 bases). V was shortened by 1 base and J by 4 bases, with 16 bases between the two germline ends. Germline-derived CDR1 and CDR2 are SGHRS and YFSETQ. The CDR3 covers 16 residues. The complete variable domain, with remaining parts taken from reference TRBV5-1 and TRBJ2-3, reads KAGVTQTPRYLIKTRGQQVTLSCSPISGHRSVSWYQQTPGQGLQFLFEYFSETQRNKGNFPGRFSGRQFSNSRSEMNVSTLELGDSALYLCASSLPSLAGADTQYFGPGTRLTVL.

This rearrangement joins TRBV6-6 to TRBJ2-1; no reliable D call. V lost 7 bases, J lost 4 bases, and 14 bases lay in between. The CDR3 is 14 amino acids. From germline, CDR1 is MNHNY and CDR2 SVGAGI (reference sequence). The CDR3 reads CASTLADLYNEQFF. The CDR3 DNA reads as TGTGCCAGCACCCTGGCAGACCTGTACAATGAGCAGTTCTTC.

V is TRBV30 and J is TRBJ1-2, with D tentatively TRBD1 (6 bases). The CDR3 is made up of 12 amino acids. Per the germline V gene, CDR1 is GTSNPN and CDR2 is SVGIG (reference sequence). V was shortened by 0 bases and J by 8 bases, with 10 bases between the two germline ends. The CDR3 region has the DNA TGTGCCTGGAGTGTGGGGGCGCGGGGCTACACCTTC. Translating gives CAWSVGARGYTF.

This chain uses TRBV2 with TRBJ2-3; D is ambiguous. From germline, CDR1 is SNHLY and CDR2 FYNNEI. This CDR3 is 17 amino acids long. The V end lost 6 bases, the J end lost 0 bases, and 19 bases lay between the germline ends. The CDR3 region has the DNA TGTGCCAGCAGGGGGAAATGGACGGATCCTAGCACAGATACGCAGTATTTT. Protein product: CASRGKWTDPSTDTQYF.

The genes are TRBV12-3 or TRBV12-4 and TRBJ1-6; no clear D. The CDR3 length is 14 residues. V lost 7 bases and J lost 10, with 17 bases in between. Written as DNA, the CDR3 is TGTGCCAGCACCCCGGCAGGAGCAAGGTCACCCCTCCACTTT. Encoded protein: CASTPAGARSPLHF.

The chain uses TRBV3-1 and TRBJ2-5; D unresolved. Germline loops: CDR1 LGHDT, CDR2 YNNKEL (reference sequence). V was pared by 4 bases and J by 1 base, with 13 bases between. CDR3 length equals 15 residues. CDR3 loop: CASSPTGGFQETQYF. Written as DNA, the CDR3 is TGTGCCAGCAGCCCTACCGGCGGTTTCCAAGAGACCCAGTACTTC.

The CDR3 coding sequence is TGCAGTGCAACCAGGACAGCCCAAGAGACCCAGTACTTC. The encoded protein is CSATRTAQETQYF. The gene calls are TRBV20-1 and TRBJ2-5; D is perhaps TRBD1 (6 bases). With 6 bases removed from V and 1 base from J, the gap between germline ends came to 12 bases. Germline assignment: CDR1 DFQATT and CDR2 SNEGSKA (reference sequence). This CDR3 is built from 13 residues.

This chain links TRBV12-3 or TRBV12-4 with TRBJ2-4, with no clear D. Trimming stripped 3 bases from V and 1 base from J, with 10 bases between. The CDR3 has 15 amino acids. Here the CDR3 DNA reads TGTGCCAGCAGTTTTTCGGCAGGCGCCAAAAACATTCAGTACTTC. It encodes CASSFSAGAKNIQYF.

The V and J genes are TRBV20-1 and TRBJ2-7; 9 bases agree with TRBD1. V was pared by 1 base and J by 1 base, with 2 bases of the junction left unmatched. CDR1 is DFQATT and CDR2 is SNEGSKA in the germline V gene (reference sequence). The CDR3 totals 14 residues. The CDR3 sequence: CSARADRGSYEQYF. The CDR3 nucleotides read TGCAGTGCTAGAGCGGACAGGGGTTCCTACGAGCAGTACTTC.

The chain has TRBV7-9 and TRBJ2-7; a possible D gene is TRBD1 (5 bases). The CDR3 totals 14 residues. Germline V CDR1 and CDR2: SEHNR, FQNEAQ (reference sequence). V lost 5 bases to trimming and J lost 1 base, with 12 bases between them. CDR3 region: CASSTWGRSYEQYF. The DNA of the CDR3 is TGTGCCAGCAGCACATGGGGCAGGTCCTACGAGCAGTACTTC.

A single count supports this clonotype. The V and J genes are TRBV14 and TRBJ1-2; D remains unclear. Between the trimmed V and J ends, which lost 1 base and 3 bases, there was a span of 12 bases. This CDR3 comprises 15 residues. Germline CDR1 is SGHDN and CDR2 is FVKESK. CDR3 residues: CASSQALPGYYGYTF. In nucleotides, the CDR3 is TGTGCCAGCAGCCAAGCGCTACCAGGCTACTATGGCTACACCTTC.

The chain recombines TRBV7-2 with TRBJ1-6; 10 nucleotides align to TRBD1. V shed 3 bases and J 9 bases; nucleotides not matched to a gene: 5. CDR1 and CDR2 (germline): SGHTA, FQGNSA. The CDR3 length is 15 residues. The CDR3 reads CASSFDRGRGSPLHF. CDR3 DNA sequence: TGTGCCAGCAGCTTTGACAGGGGGCGCGGTTCACCCCTCCACTTT. Drawing the rest from reference TRBV7-2 and TRBJ1-6, the complete variable domain is GAGVSQSPSNKVTEKGKDVELRCDPISGHTALYWYRQSLGQGLEFLIYFQGNSAPDKSGLPSDRFSAERTGGSVSTLTIQRTQQEDSAVYLCASSFDRGRGSPLHFGNGTRLTVT.

The chain employs TRBV28 and TRBJ2-7; 7 nucleotides agree with TRBD1. This CDR3 is built from 15 residues. The V segment lost 1 base and the J segment 4 bases; nucleotides outside the gene matches: 7. In germline, CDR1 is MDHEN, CDR2 SYDVKM. CDR3 DNA: TGTGCCAGCAGTTTATCTGGTGGGACAGCTTACGAGCAGTACTTC. It codes for CASSLSGGTAYEQYF. The full variable domain, with the rest looked up from reference TRBV28 and TRBJ2-7, is DVKVTQSSRYLVKRTGEKVFLECVQDMDHENMFWYRQDPGLGLRLIYFSYDVKMKEKGDIPEGYSVSREKKERFSLILESASTNQTSMYLCASSLSGGTAYEQYFGPGTRLTVT.